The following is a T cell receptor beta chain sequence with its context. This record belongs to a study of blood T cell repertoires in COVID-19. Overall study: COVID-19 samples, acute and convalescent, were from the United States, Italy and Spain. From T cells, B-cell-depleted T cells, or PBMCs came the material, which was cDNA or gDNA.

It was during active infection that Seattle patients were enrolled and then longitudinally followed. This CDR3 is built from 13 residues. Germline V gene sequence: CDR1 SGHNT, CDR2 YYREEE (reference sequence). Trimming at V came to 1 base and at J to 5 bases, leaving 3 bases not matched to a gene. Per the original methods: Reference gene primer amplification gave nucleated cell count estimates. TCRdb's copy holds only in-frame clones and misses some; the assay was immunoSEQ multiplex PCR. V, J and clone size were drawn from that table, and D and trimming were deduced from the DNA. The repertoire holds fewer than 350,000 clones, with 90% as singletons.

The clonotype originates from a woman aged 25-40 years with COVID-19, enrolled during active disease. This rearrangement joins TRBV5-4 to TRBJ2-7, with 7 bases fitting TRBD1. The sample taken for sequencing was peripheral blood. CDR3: CASSLTGVNEQYF. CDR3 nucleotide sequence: TGTGCCAGCAGCTTGACAGGGGTCAACGAGCAGTACTTC.